These 20 T cell receptor beta chains came from one sample sequenced in a study of T-cell memory formation after mild COVID-19. TCRdb ran MiXCR on the 5' RACE reads and lists one entry per CDR3 protein. The sample has more than 300,000 distinct CDR3 sequences, roughly 15% seen once. The material sequenced was PBMCs or a T cell subset sorted from them (not recorded which). The origin of the receptors is a man between 18 and 29 years old who had mild COVID-19 (a few samples of this study predate the infection). Cell type and time point are not known.

This chain connects TRBV7-9 to TRBJ2-5, with D unresolved. The length of the CDR3 is 16 residues. Germline CDR1 SEHNR, CDR2 FQNEAQ (reference sequence). With 1 base removed from V and 1 base from J, the gap between germline ends came to 13 bases. DNA of the CDR3: TGTGCCAGCAGCTTAGGGGCCAGTGGGGTCCAAGAGACCCAGTACTTC. Protein sequence: CASSLGASGVQETQYF.

This clonotype was seen many times. The chain links TRBV7-2 to TRBJ1-1; weak D call: TRBD1 (5 bases). V gave up 4 bases and J gave up 3 bases, with 12 bases separating them. This CDR3 region has 14 residues. Germline V gene data show CDR1 as SGHTA and CDR2 as FQGNSA. CDR3 protein: CASSWDGRYTEAFF. The CDR3 DNA is TGTGCCAGCAGCTGGGACGGCCGTTACACTGAAGCTTTCTTT.

The J gene is TRBJ2-7, the V gene TRBV2; D ambiguous. This CDR3 contains 11 residues. Trimming removed 7 bases from V and 3 bases from J, with 7 bases in between. Germline V gene lookup returns CDR1 SNHLY and CDR2 FYNNEI. The DNA for the CDR3 is TGTGCCAGCAAGGCCAGCTACGAGCAGTACGTC. As protein: CASKASYEQYV.

Ten or more counts support this clonotype. The chain joins TRBV5-1 to TRBJ2-3; D is unclear. This CDR3 has 13 amino acids. V was clipped by 4 bases and J by 6 bases, with 12 bases between them. In germline, CDR1 is SGHRS, CDR2 YFSETQ. The CDR3 sequence: CASSQPEGDTQYF. The CDR3 DNA is TGCGCCAGCAGCCAACCAGAAGGGGATACGCAGTATTTT. The whole variable domain, remainder taken from reference TRBV5-1 and TRBJ2-3, is KAGVTQTPRYLIKTRGQQVTLSCSPISGHRSVSWYQQTPGQGLQFLFEYFSETQRNKGNFPGRFSGRQFSNSRSEMNVSTLELGDSALYLCASSQPEGDTQYFGPGTRLTVL.

The table lists this clonotype with a few counts. The chain uses TRBV19 and TRBJ2-3; a weak D match, TRBD2 (7 bases). Germline-derived CDR1 and CDR2 are LNHDA and SQIVND (reference sequence). The CDR3 length is 13 residues. The V gene lost 11 bases and the J gene lost 2 bases, with 14 bases spanning the gap. CDR3 amino acids: CAPTGGNTDTQYF. The CDR3 bases are TGTGCCCCTACGGGGGGCAACACAGATACGCAGTATTTT.

This clonotype was recorded a few times. The chain combines TRBV6-5 with TRBJ2-7; 7 bases are shared with TRBD1. CDR3 length: 14 amino acids. In germline, CDR1 is MNHEY, CDR2 SVGAGI. With V trimmed by 9 bases and J by 4 bases, 12 bases remained unmatched. DNA of the CDR3: TGTGCCAGTGGGGGTTACAGGGGATCTTACGAGCAGTACTTC. Translated, it gives CASGGYRGSYEQYF.

This chain uses TRBV7-2 with TRBJ2-7, with TRBD2 matching over 8 bases. Germline loops: CDR1 SGHTA, CDR2 FQGNSA. The ends lost 1 base at V and 2 bases at J; junction bases unmatched: 4. This CDR3 has 15 amino acids. As DNA, the CDR3 is TGTGCCAGCAGCTTAGGCGGGACTAGTGCCTACGAGCAGTACTTC. Amino acids: CASSLGGTSAYEQYF.

This sequence joins TRBV20-1 and TRBJ2-3, with D perhaps given as TRBD1 or TRBD2 (7 bases each). Germline CDR1 DFQATT, CDR2 SNEGSKA (reference sequence). The germline V and J ends were trimmed by 7 bases and 4 bases, with 33 bases remaining between them. The CDR3 sequence is 19 residues long. The CDR3 here is CSGMTGTVDLGGAPDTQYF. The DNA for the CDR3 is TGCAGTGGTATGACCGGGACAGTGGATCTGGGGGGGGCACCAGATACGCAGTATTTT.

The J gene is TRBJ2-4, the V gene TRBV5-1; tentative D call: TRBD2 (6 bases). Germline V gene sequence: CDR1 SGHRS, CDR2 YFSETQ. V was trimmed by 0 bases and J by 8 bases, leaving 6 bases between them. The CDR3 runs 12 residues. This CDR3 is CASSLGGDIQYF. Written as DNA, the CDR3 is TGCGCCAGCAGCTTGGGCGGGGACATTCAGTACTTC. The variable domain in full, with the rest retrieved from reference TRBV5-1 and TRBJ2-4, is KAGVTQTPRYLIKTRGQQVTLSCSPISGHRSVSWYQQTPGQGLQFLFEYFSETQRNKGNFPGRFSGRQFSNSRSEMNVSTLELGDSALYLCASSLGGDIQYFGAGTRLSVL.

This rearrangement joins TRBV12-3 or TRBV12-4 to TRBJ1-1, with no clear D. The CDR3 sequence is 16 residues long. V was cut by 6 bases and J by 2 bases, with 19 bases left in between. CDR3 amino acids: CASRVDRMWRNTEAFF. The CDR3 bases are TGTGCCAGCAGGGTCGATCGAATGTGGAGAAACACTGAAGCTTTCTTT.

This clonotype was observed a few times. This rearrangement joins TRBV4-1 to TRBJ1-2; D gene unclear. Deletions cut 1 base from V and 8 bases from J, with 14 bases between. This CDR3 comprises 14 residues. Germline CDR1 and CDR2: MGHRA and YSYEKL. The CDR3 DNA is TGCGCCAGCAGCCAAGTCGGGCGGGGTGCGGGCTACACCTTC. Translating gives CASSQVGRGAGYTF.

Ten or more counts support this clonotype. V is TRBV5-4 and J is TRBJ2-1; a possible D gene is TRBD2 (6 bases). Germline assignment: CDR1 SGHNT and CDR2 YYREEE (reference sequence). V was pared by 3 bases and J by 5 bases, with 15 bases between. The CDR3 sequence is 15 residues long. Here the CDR3 DNA reads TGTGCCAGCAGCTCCAGCCGGAGGGGAAACAATGAGCAGTTCTTC. Translating it yields CASSSSRRGNNEQFF.

The chain couples TRBV24-1 to TRBJ2-3, with a possible D match to TRBD1 (6 bases). This CDR3 is built from 13 residues. Germline V gives CDR1 KGHDR, CDR2 SFDVKD. V was clipped by 3 bases and J by 6 bases, with 9 bases between them. Here the CDR3 DNA reads TGTGCCACCAGTGATCGGGACACCGATACGCAGTATTTT. Translating gives CATSDRDTDTQYF.

The CDR3: CASSSSAGTSLYNEQFF. Here the CDR3 DNA reads TGTGCCAGCAGCTCTTCCGCCGGGACAAGTCTTTACAATGAGCAGTTCTTC. The chain couples TRBV9 to TRBJ2-1; tentative D call: TRBD1 (6 bases). Trimming shortened V by 4 bases and J by 4 bases, and 21 bases separated the two germline ends. From germline, CDR1 is SGDLS and CDR2 YYNGEE. The CDR3 loop spans 17 amino acids.

The V gene is TRBV7-2, the J gene TRBJ2-4, with TRBD2 matching over 10 bases. The CDR3 covers 16 residues. The J segment lost 8 bases and the V segment lost 5 bases, leaving 12 bases of the junction unmatched. In germline, CDR1 is SGHTA, CDR2 FQGNSA. This chain's CDR3 is CASSPGSGGAGYIQYF. The CDR3 region has the DNA TGTGCCAGCAGCCCAGGCAGCGGGGGGGCGGGGTACATTCAGTACTTC.

The chain joins TRBV9 to TRBJ2-5; 7 bases fit TRBD1. CDR3 length equals 13 residues. Per the germline V gene, CDR1 is SGDLS and CDR2 is YYNGEE. The junction had 3 bases not matched to a gene; V was cut back by 2 bases and J by 5 bases. The CDR3 sequence: CASSVSQGETQYF. DNA for the CDR3: TGTGCCAGCAGCGTCTCACAGGGGGAGACCCAGTACTTC. Combining the CDR3 with reference TRBV9 and TRBJ2-5 gives the whole variable domain DSGVTQTPKHLITATGQRVTLRCSPRSGDLSVYWYQQSLDQGLQFLIQYYNGEERAKGNILERFSAQQFPDLHSELNLSSLELGDSALYFCASSVSQGETQYFGPGTRLLVL.

V gene TRBV4-1 combines with J gene TRBJ1-1, with TRBD1 matching over 10 bases. Germline CDR1 reads MGHRA; CDR2 reads YSYEKL. The CDR3 is 14 amino acids. V was clipped by 2 bases and J by 9 bases; unmatched bases: 6. CDR3 sequence: CASSQTDRGHQAFF. The DNA for the CDR3 is TGCGCCAGCAGCCAAACCGACAGGGGGCATCAAGCTTTCTTT.

The chain has TRBV7-9 and TRBJ2-3; D gene ambiguous. Trimming cost V 1 base and J 5 bases, with 10 bases left between them. The CDR3 has 14 residues. Germline CDR1 reads SEHNR; CDR2 reads FQNEAQ (reference sequence). The CDR3 DNA is TGTGCCAGCAGCTTAGGCCCCGCCCAAGATACGCAGTATTTT. Protein sequence: CASSLGPAQDTQYF.

In its sample, this clonotype was seen a few times. The genes are TRBV7-2 and TRBJ2-5; the D call may be TRBD1 or TRBD2 (5 bases each). This CDR3 comprises 14 residues. V lost 7 bases, J lost 9 bases, and 21 bases lay in between. CDR1 and CDR2 (germline): SGHTA, FQGNSA. CDR3 bases: TGTGCCAGCACCTCCCGGGGCGCGCGGACTTCCCAGTACTTC. It specifies CASTSRGARTSQYF.

CDR3 sequence reads: CAWSLGRARTDTQYF. CDR3 nucleotides: TGTGCCTGGAGTCTGGGGAGGGCCCGCACAGATACGCAGTATTTT. The chain carries TRBV30 and TRBJ2-3; TRBD2 aligns across 7 bases. This CDR3 contains 15 residues. CDR1 is GTSNPN and CDR2 is SVGIG in the germline V gene (reference sequence). J was trimmed by 1 base and V by 2 bases; bases with no gene match: 6. Using reference TRBV30 and TRBJ2-3 for the parts outside the CDR3, the full variable domain is SQTIHQWPATLVQPVGSPLSLECTVEGTSNPNLYWYRQAAGRGLQLLFYSVGIGQISSEVPQNLSASRPQDRQFILSSKKLLLSDSGFYLCAWSLGRARTDTQYFGPGTRLTVL.